A single sample gave rise to the 18 T cell receptor beta chains below, sequenced in a study of identical twins. MiXCR was run by TCRdb on the 5' RACE reads, yielding one entry per CDR3 protein. The sample consists of approximately 240,000 distinct CDR3 sequences, around 15% of them appearing once. The sample was memory (CD45RO+) T cells sorted from blood. The receptor set was obtained from a woman between 18 and 29 years old in good health.

This clonotype has only a few counts. The chain combines TRBV7-2 with TRBJ1-3; no definite D call. The CDR3 is made up of 14 amino acids. V was clipped by 0 bases and J by 4 bases, with 7 bases between them. Germline loops: CDR1 SGHTA, CDR2 FQGNSA. CDR3 coding DNA: TGTGCCAGCAGCTTAGCTCTTGCCGGAAACACCATATATTTT. It codes for CASSLALAGNTIYF.

This clonotype was seen a few times. V is TRBV20-1 and J is TRBJ1-2; no definite D call. The ends were cut back, 3 bases at V and 5 bases at J, with 10 bases in the middle. Germline CDR1 and CDR2: DFQATT and SNEGSKA (reference sequence). The CDR3 is made up of 12 amino acids. This CDR3 reads CSASNRGYGYTF. DNA for the CDR3: TGCAGTGCTAGTAACCGGGGTTATGGCTACACCTTC.

This clonotype was recorded a few times. The chain is built from TRBV3-1 and TRBJ2-1; TRBD2 matches 10 bases. This CDR3 has 15 amino acids. CDR1 is LGHDT and CDR2 is YNNKEL in the germline V gene (reference sequence). The J segment lost 10 bases and the V segment lost 6 bases, leaving 12 bases of the junction unmatched. CDR3 DNA: TGTGCCAGCAGTTTCGGGAGCGGGGGGGCCAGGGAGCAGTTCTTC. This gives the protein CASSFGSGGAREQFF.

This clonotype appeared a few times. Compared with germline, one end of the junction differs, possibly owing to a read error. V and J are TRBV7-7 and TRBJ2-5; D not resolved. The CDR3 totals 14 residues. Germline lookup yields CDR1 SSHAT and CDR2 FNYEAQ (reference sequence). This CDR3 is CASSLDGSQETQYF. Written as DNA, the CDR3 is TGTGCTAGCAGCTTAGACGGCAGCCAAGAGACCCAGTACTTC.

This clonotype appeared a few times. Here the CDR3 DNA reads TGCACCACTCTGGGACGGGGCCAAGAGACCCAGTACTTC. Residues: CTTLGRGQETQYF. The chain employs TRBV20-1 and TRBJ2-5; D may be TRBD1 or TRBD2 (5 bases each). This CDR3 is built from 13 residues. CDR1 is DFQATT and CDR2 is SNEGSKA in the germline V gene (reference sequence).

The table lists this clonotype with a few counts. The chain uses TRBV7-8 and TRBJ1-5, with 8 bases identical to TRBD1. V was clipped by 2 bases and J by 2 bases; unmatched bases: 2. The CDR3 sequence is 15 residues long. Germline values: CDR1 SGHVS, CDR2 FQNEAQ. The CDR3 is CASSLQGARNQPQHF. DNA for the CDR3: TGTGCCAGCAGCTTACAGGGGGCGCGCAATCAGCCCCAGCATTTT.

There are a few counts of this clonotype. CDR3 loop: CASSFIAGSYEQYF. The CDR3, as DNA: TGTGCCAGCAGTTTTATAGCGGGGAGCTACGAGCAGTACTTC. The rearrangement uses TRBV6-5 and TRBJ2-7; 8 bases map to TRBD2. Germline CDR1 and CDR2: MNHEY and SVGAGI. Trimming at V came to 4 bases and at J to 3 bases, leaving 5 bases not matched to a gene. CDR3 length: 14 amino acids.

This clonotype was seen at least ten times. The chain combines TRBV3-1 with TRBJ1-5; 7 bases match TRBD1. The germline gives CDR1 LGHDT, CDR2 YNNKEL (reference sequence). The junction had 9 bases not matched to a gene; V was cut back by 4 bases and J by 6 bases. This CDR3 region has 15 residues. The CDR3 here is CASSPIGGGGQPQHF. CDR3 nucleotides: TGTGCCAGCAGCCCTATCGGAGGGGGCGGTCAGCCCCAGCATTTT.

This rearrangement joins TRBV5-1 to TRBJ2-1; TRBD2 matches 9 bases. CDR3 length: 17 amino acids. V gave up 0 bases and J gave up 0 bases; unmatched junction bases: 4. Per germline, CDR1 SGHRS and CDR2 YFSETQ. The CDR3 sequence is CASSLGAGGLSYNEQFF. For the CDR3, the DNA is TGCGCCAGCAGCTTGGGAGCGGGGGGCCTCTCCTACAATGAGCAGTTCTTC. Full variable domain (remainder filled in from reference TRBV5-1 and TRBJ2-1): KAGVTQTPRYLIKTRGQQVTLSCSPISGHRSVSWYQQTPGQGLQFLFEYFSETQRNKGNFPGRFSGRQFSNSRSEMNVSTLELGDSALYLCASSLGAGGLSYNEQFFGPGTRLTVL.

The V call is TRBV12-5, the J call TRBJ2-7, with TRBD1 matching over 7 bases. Germline V gene sequence: CDR1 LGHNT, CDR2 FRNRAP. V was clipped by 7 bases and J by 5 bases; unmatched bases: 11. The CDR3 runs 14 residues. CDR3 sequence (DNA): TGTGCTAGTGCCCTGACAGGGCCAAACGACGAGCAGTACTTC. Translating it yields CASALTGPNDEQYF.

This clonotype appeared a few times. V gene TRBV9 combines with J gene TRBJ1-1; D is perhaps TRBD1 (5 bases). Germline CDR1 is SGDLS and CDR2 is YYNGEE. The CDR3 contains 14 residues. V gave up 4 bases and J gave up 6 bases, with 16 bases separating them. As DNA, the CDR3 is TGTGCCAGCAGCCTCCGGGGGGTAGGCCCTGAAGCTTTCTTT. Protein: CASSLRGVGPEAFF.

This clonotype was detected only a few times. This chain links TRBV4-2 with TRBJ2-7; D may match TRBD1 or TRBD2 (5 bases each). The CDR3 extends over 14 amino acids. Trimming stripped 4 bases from V and 2 bases from J, with 12 bases between. Germline V gives CDR1 LGHNA, CDR2 YNFKEQ. This CDR3 is CASSRGTDTYEQYF. As DNA, the CDR3 is TGTGCCAGCAGCCGTGGGACGGATACCTACGAGCAGTACTTC.

This chain connects TRBV7-9 to TRBJ1-4; D is unresolved. The germline V gene has CDR1 SEHNR and CDR2 FQNEAQ (reference sequence). The CDR3 is 16 residues long. V lost 5 bases and J lost 8, with 21 bases in between. CDR3 region: CASSPKRRLEREKLFF. Written as DNA, the CDR3 is TGTGCCAGCAGCCCCAAGCGCCGGCTGGAGAGGGAAAAACTGTTTTTT.

This chain connects TRBV4-3 to TRBJ2-2; 14 nucleotides line up with TRBD2. With 4 bases clipped from V and 6 bases from J, the junction kept 7 bases outside the gene matches. Germline CDR1 LGHNA, CDR2 YSLEER. CDR3 length: 17 amino acids. The CDR3 is CASSRSGLAGEAGELFF. In nucleotides, the CDR3 is TGCGCCAGCAGCCGATCGGGACTAGCGGGAGAAGCCGGGGAGCTGTTTTTT.

This clonotype occurred a few times. The gene calls are TRBV29-1 and TRBJ2-4, with 9 bases lining up with TRBD2. Germline loops: CDR1 SQVTM, CDR2 ANQGSEA. CDR3 length: 15 amino acids. V was pared by 6 bases and J by 8 bases, with 14 bases of the junction left unmatched. CDR3 DNA: TGCAGCGTGGGAGTCGCGGGAGGGATGGGGGACATTCAGTACTTC. It codes for CSVGVAGGMGDIQYF.

This clonotype was recorded a few times. The chain is built from TRBV9 and TRBJ2-7, with TRBD2 identical over 9 bases. CDR3 size: 15 residues. Looked up from germline, CDR1 is SGDLS and CDR2 is YYNGEE. V was clipped by 2 bases and J by 0 bases; unmatched bases: 3. CDR3 amino acids: CASSVSSGSSYEQYF. The DNA for the CDR3 is TGTGCCAGCAGCGTCAGTAGCGGGAGCTCCTACGAGCAGTACTTC.

This clonotype was counted a few times. The chain couples TRBV20-1 to TRBJ2-7, with D hard to call. This CDR3 comprises 15 residues. V was clipped by 6 bases and J by 0 bases, with 18 bases between them. Per the germline V gene, CDR1 is DFQATT and CDR2 is SNEGSKA (reference sequence). CDR3 residues: CSAPDRAELSYEQYF. The CDR3 nucleotides are TGCAGTGCCCCGGACCGCGCGGAACTCTCCTACGAGCAGTACTTC.

The chain links TRBV9 to TRBJ2-1; 9 bases match TRBD2. The CDR3 has 15 residues. The J segment lost 5 bases and the V segment lost 0 bases, leaving 3 bases of the junction unmatched. Germline V CDR1 and CDR2: SGDLS, YYNGEE. CDR3 DNA: TGTGCCAGCAGCGTAGGGGTAGCGGGGGACAATGAGCAGTTCTTC. It translates to CASSVGVAGDNEQFF.